A selection of T cell receptor beta chains follows, all from one sample in a study of chemoradiotherapy in HPV16-positive cancers. The protocol was immunoSEQ multiplex PCR, while the TCRdb copy is restricted to in-frame clones and leaves out a portion. In the table there are approximately 8,000 clones, 65% to 70% of which are singletons. Sample collection was performed from a patient who underwent chemoradiotherapy. The receptors were gathered from a human donor with HPV-associated anogenital cancer. CDR3s include the opening cysteine and the closing phenylalanine or tryptophan. A D gene is named only where the DNA matches it firmly. Where a row states a size, it is once, few, many or the class of an expanded clone; other rows omit it.

j_call v_call d_call clone_size cdr3_nt cdr3_aa
TRBJ1-5 TRBV28 . . TGTGCCAGCAGTTTATTCAGGTTCAATCAGCCCCAGCATTTT CASSLFRFNQPQHF
TRBJ2-5 TRBV5-1 . . TGCGCCAGCAGCTTGTGGACGGAAGAGACCCAGTACTTC CASSLWTEETQYF
TRBJ2-3 TRBV9 . . TGTGCCAGCAGCGTAGGGCTACCAAGCACAGATACGCAGTATTTT CASSVGLPSTDTQYF
TRBJ1-4 TRBV6-1 . . TGTGCCAGCAGTACGACAGAAAATGAAAAACTGTTTTTT CASSTTENEKLFF
TRBJ1-5 TRBV4-3 TRBD1 . TGCGCCAGCAGCCAAGATGCAGGGGGCAACAAGCCCCAGCATTTT CASSQDAGGNKPQHF
TRBJ2-6 TRBV6-4 . . TGTGCCAGCAGCCCAACCGGGACACCAACTCCTGGGGCCAACGTCCTGACTTTC CASSPTGTPTPGANVLTF
TRBJ2-2 TRBV7-3 . few TGTGCCAGCAGCTCTAACAGGCGCGGGGAGCTGTTTTTT CASSSNRRGELFF
TRBJ1-2 TRBV19 . once TGTGCCAGTAGTAGGGGAAACTATGGCTACACCTTC CASSRGNYGYTF
TRBJ1-1 TRBV2 . . TGTGCCAGCAGTGAAGCGCAGAACAGATTGAACGCTGAAGCTTTCTTT CASSEAQNRLNAEAFF
TRBJ2-5 TRBV7-9 . . TGTGCCAGCAGCTTAGAGGCAGGGCAGTACTTC CASSLEAGQYF
TRBJ1-5 TRBV7-2 . large TGTGCCAGCAGCCGGGAAGGAACCTGGCCCCAGCATTTT CASSREGTWPQHF
TRBJ2-1 TRBV7-3 . . TGTGCCAGCAGCTTAGTCAGGGGGGCGTTTACGGGCAATGAGCAGTTCTTC CASSLVRGAFTGNEQFF
TRBJ1-2 TRBV19 TRBD1 . TGTGCCAGTAGTTCCAGGGGGCGCGACGACTATGGCTACACCTTC CASSSRGRDDYGYTF
TRBJ2-7 TRBV11-3 . few TGTGCCAGCAGCCTACACAGGGAGGGGTACGAGCAGTACTTC CASSLHREGYEQYF
TRBJ1-2 TRBV5-6 TRBD1 . TGTGCCAGCAGCTTGGGGGTGACAGGGCAAGGAGGTGGCTACACCTTC CASSLGVTGQGGGYTF
TRBJ1-5 TRBV7-2 . few TGTGCCAGCAGCTTAGAGTACAGGGTCAATCAGCCCCAGCATTTT CASSLEYRVNQPQHF
TRBJ1-4 TRBV9 . . TGTGCCAGCAGCGCGACAGTTACTAATGAAAAACTGTTTTTT CASSATVTNEKLFF
TRBJ2-5 TRBV5-1 TRBD2 . TGCGCCAGCAGCTTTCTAGCGGGGGGGATCCAAGAGACCCAGTACTTC CASSFLAGGIQETQYF
TRBJ2-1 TRBV6-1 . once TGTGCCAGCAGCCTCCCCCTTACCTACAATGAGCAGTTCTTC CASSLPLTYNEQFF
TRBJ2-5 TRBV10-3 TRBD1 . TGTGCCATCAGAAGCACAGGGGAAGAGACCCAGTACTTC CAIRSTGEETQYF
TRBJ1-2 TRBV2 . few TGTGCCAGCACCCTGCGCAGGGAGGGTTATGGCTACACCTTC CASTLRREGYGYTF
TRBJ1-1 TRBV4-1 TRBD1 few TGCGCCAGCAGCCAAGCTTTGGGACAGGGGACTACCATGAACACTGAAGCTTTCTTT CASSQALGQGTTMNTEAFF
TRBJ1-2 TRBV6-5 . . TGTGCCAGCAGTTACTGCGGGGATGGCTACACCTTC CASSYCGDGYTF
TRBJ1-6 TRBV6-4 TRBD1 once TGTGCCAGCAGCGCGGGACAGGGGTATAATTCACCCCTCCACTTT CASSAGQGYNSPLHF
TRBJ1-2 TRBV30 TRBD1 few TGTGCCCAGTCGAGGGACAGGGATGAAGGCTACACCTTC CAQSRDRDEGYTF
TRBJ2-1 TRBV28 . . TGTGCTTCTTCCGACTTTCCGAGCTCCTACAATGAGCAGTTCTTC CASSDFPSSYNEQFF
TRBJ2-2 TRBV7-2 . . TGTGCCAGCAGCTTTCTACCGACTGCCACCGGGGAGCTGTTTTTT CASSFLPTATGELFF